The rows below give T cell receptor beta chains drawn from one sample of a study of CD8+ T cells in alopecia areata. The data were produced by immunoSEQ multiplex PCR, yet TCRdb's version contains in-frame clones alone and is incomplete. The sample shows approximately 12,000 clones, 57% of them seen only once. The sequenced sample was skin. Receptor source: a human donor with alopecia areata. Both conserved end residues are part of each CDR3. D genes are given only for firm matches. Clone size is given for some rows only: seen once, a few or many times, or a class if the clone is expanded.

J | V | size | D | CDR3 | DNA
TRBJ2-7 | TRBV29-1 | - | - | CSVDEGNSYEQYF | TGCAGCGTTGACGAAGGTAACTCCTACGAGCAGTACTTC
TRBJ2-3 | TRBV29-1 | few | TRBD1 | CSVEGDRDRVHDTQYF | TGCAGCGTTGAGGGGGACCGGGACAGGGTCCACGATACGCAGTATTTT
TRBJ2-2 | TRBV30 | - | - | CAWSVLDTGELFF | TGTGCCTGGAGTGTACTCGACACCGGGGAGCTGTTTTTT
TRBJ1-4 | TRBV14 | medium-sized | - | CASSQAGNSNEKLFF | TGTGCCAGCAGCCAAGCCGGTAATTCGAATGAAAAACTGTTTTTT
TRBJ2-1 | TRBV28 | - | - | CASTEGQRYNEQFF | TGTGCCAGCACCGAAGGACAGCGCTACAATGAGCAGTTCTTC
TRBJ2-1 | TRBV16 | large | - | CASSQGTGSEQFF | TGTGCCAGCAGCCAAGGGACGGGTTCTGAGCAGTTCTTC
TRBJ2-1 | TRBV11-2 | few | TRBD2 | CASSLGLAGGNEQFF | TGTGCCAGCAGCTTAGGCTTAGCGGGAGGCAATGAGCAGTTCTTC
TRBJ1-5 | TRBV6-5 | - | - | CASSLALNSNQPQHF | TGTGCCAGCAGTTTGGCTCTGAATAGCAATCAGCCCCAGCATTTT
TRBJ2-3 | TRBV6-1 | - | TRBD1 | CASSGGQAGTDTQYF | TGTGCCAGCAGTGGCGGACAGGCTGGAACAGATACGCAGTATTTT
TRBJ2-2 | TRBV18 | - | - | CASSPVAANTGELFF | TGTGCCAGCTCACCAGTAGCGGCGAACACCGGGGAGCTGTTTTTT
TRBJ2-6 | TRBV28 | - | - | CASSTGHSGANVLTF | TGTGCCAGCAGTACGGGACACTCTGGGGCCAACGTCCTGACTTTC
TRBJ1-1 | TRBV28 | - | - | CASSNTEAFF | TGTGCCAGCAGTAACACTGAAGCTTTCTTT
TRBJ2-3 | TRBV7-9 | - | - | CASSLRDIRTDTQYF | TGTGCCAGCAGCTTAAGGGACATTCGCACAGATACGCAGTATTTT
TRBJ2-4 | TRBV27 | few | - | CASSLRSRRDIQYF | TGTGCCAGCAGTTTAAGGTCGAGGCGGGACATTCAGTACTTC
TRBJ1-5 | TRBV18 | - | - | CASSPPGIGQGQPQHF | TGTGCCAGCTCACCACCCGGTATTGGGCAGGGACAGCCCCAGCATTTT
TRBJ2-2 | TRBV27 | few | TRBD2 | CASRAIAGSTGELFF | TGTGCCAGCAGGGCGATAGCGGGATCCACCGGGGAGCTGTTTTTT
TRBJ2-3 | TRBV7-2 | - | - | CASTPARGTDTQYF | TGTGCCAGCACCCCAGCGAGGGGCACAGATACGCAGTATTTT
TRBJ1-2 | TRBV4-1 | - | TRBD1 | CASSQGDYGYTF | TGTGCCAGCAGCCAGGGGGACTATGGCTACACCTTC
TRBJ2-3 | TRBV5-4 | - | - | CASSPDWTGSTDTQYF | TGTGCCAGCAGCCCCGACTGGACGGGTAGCACAGATACGCAGTATTTT
TRBJ2-3 | TRBV6-5 | - | - | CASSSYTDTQYF | TGTGCCAGCAGTTCCTACACAGATACGCAGTATTTT
TRBJ1-2 | TRBV18 | - | TRBD1 | CASSLDRTYGYTF | TGTGCCAGCTCACTGGACAGGACCTATGGCTACACCTTC
TRBJ2-5 | TRBV29-1 | - | TRBD1 | CSHGQGARETQYF | TGCAGCCACGGACAGGGAGCCAGGGAGACCCAGTACTTC